This T cell receptor beta chain was recovered during a study of blood T cells in healthy people across ages. Overall study results and limits: Possibly confounding the expanded clonotype changes was the fact that donor CMV status was unknown.

Remarks on this clonotype: The target antigen is unknown.

The CDR3 contains 15 residues. J lost 8 bases, V lost 0 bases, and 9 bases had no gene match. From germline, CDR1 is DFQATT and CDR2 SNEGSKA (reference sequence). Combining a sample-barcoded 5' primer with a J-beta primer mix, a second PCR ran for roughly 6 to 12 cycles. TCRdb independently ran MiXCR on the 5' RACE reads; one entry per CDR3 protein. This sample has some 710,000 distinct CDR3 sequences, with about 20% found just once. The sequencing input was blood. The chain carries TRBV20-1 and TRBJ2-1, with TRBD2 matching over 8 bases. The TCR comes from an older man in good health. The CDR3 DNA follows: TGCAGTGCTAGAGATCTTCGGGAGGGCTTGGATGAGCAGTTCTTC. It is translated as CSARDLREGLDEQFF.